A selection of T cell receptor beta chains follows, all from one sample in a study of OX40 agonist ivuxolimab in advanced cancers. Profiling relied on immunoSEQ multiplex PCR, and the TCRdb table lists in-frame clones only, not all of them. The sample contains around 70,000 clones, around 90% of which appear only once. This specimen consisted of CD4+ or CD8+ T cells sorted from blood, obtained in a trial of the OX40 agonist ivuxolimab. These receptors all come from an adult with an advanced solid tumor such as melanoma, head and neck, liver or kidney cancer. CDR3s include the opening cysteine and the closing phenylalanine or tryptophan. A D gene is named only where the DNA matches it firmly. A row's size may be missing; if present it is once, few, many or a size class.

V: TRBV5-4
size: .
D: .
J: TRBJ1-6
CDR3: CASSLAVGRGLDSPLHF
DNA: TGTGCCAGCAGCTTGGCGGTGGGGAGGGGCCTGGATTCACCCCTCCACTTT

V: TRBV4-1
size: .
D: TRBD2
J: TRBJ2-3
CDR3: CASSQEVAGVELRTQYF
DNA: TGCGCCAGCAGCCAAGAGGTAGCGGGGGTGGAGCTCCGTACGCAGTATTTT

V: TRBV7-7
size: .
D: .
J: TRBJ2-3
CDR3: CASSFNPSDTQYF
DNA: TGTGCCAGCAGCTTCAACCCCTCAGATACGCAGTATTTT

V: TRBV21-1
size: .
D: .
J: TRBJ1-6
CDR3: CASSPRDRGPPLHF
DNA: TGTGCCAGCAGCCCCCGGGACAGGGGGCCACCCCTCCACTTT

V: TRBV5-6
size: .
D: .
J: TRBJ2-7
CDR3: CASSLGLDGSYEQYF
DNA: TGTGCCAGCAGCTTGGGGCTGGACGGCTCCTACGAGCAGTACTTC

V: TRBV5-4
size: .
D: .
J: TRBJ2-3
CDR3: CASSLATSTDTQYF
DNA: TGTGCCAGCAGCTTGGCCACTAGCACAGATACGCAGTATTTT

V: TRBV27
size: .
D: .
J: TRBJ1-4
CDR3: CASSLGLGRGIVNEKLFF
DNA: TGTGCCAGCAGTTTAGGGCTCGGACGGGGGATCGTAAATGAAAAACTGTTTTTT

V: TRBV9
size: .
D: .
J: TRBJ2-2
CDR3: CASSVATRGRPLNTGELFF
DNA: TGTGCCAGCAGCGTAGCTACTCGAGGCAGGCCCTTGAACACCGGGGAGCTGTTTTTT

V: TRBV27
size: .
D: TRBD1
J: TRBJ2-2
CDR3: CASSLGTANTGELFF
DNA: TGTGCCAGCAGTTTAGGGACAGCAAACACCGGGGAGCTGTTTTTT

V: TRBV2
size: .
D: TRBD2
J: TRBJ2-1
CDR3: CASSWTSGGNEQFF
DNA: TGTGCCAGCAGCTGGACTAGCGGGGGCAATGAGCAGTTCTTC

V: TRBV9
size: once
D: .
J: TRBJ2-3
CDR3: CASSSPWEDTQYF
DNA: TGTGCCAGCAGCTCCCCGTGGGAGGATACGCAGTATTTT

V: TRBV9
size: .
D: .
J: TRBJ2-3
CDR3: CASSVGGGATDTQYF
DNA: TGTGCCAGCAGCGTAGGAGGGGGGGCCACAGATACGCAGTATTTT

V: TRBV7-3
size: .
D: TRBD1
J: TRBJ1-2
CDR3: CASSSSTGEGYGYTF
DNA: TGTGCCAGCAGCTCTTCGACAGGGGAGGGGTATGGCTACACCTTC

V: TRBV7-9
size: .
D: .
J: TRBJ2-1
CDR3: CASSSPLFSYNEQFF
DNA: TGTGCCAGCAGCTCCCCGCTTTTTTCCTACAATGAGCAGTTCTTC

V: TRBV7-8
size: .
D: .
J: TRBJ2-7
CDR3: CASSPGDRNPYEQYF
DNA: TGTGCCAGCAGCCCGGGGGACAGAAACCCTTACGAGCAGTACTTC

V: TRBV2
size: .
D: TRBD1
J: TRBJ2-7
CDR3: CASSEGTGGSYEQYF
DNA: TGTGCCAGCAGTGAAGGGACAGGGGGCTCCTACGAGCAGTACTTC